One sample yielded the 25 T cell receptor beta chains listed below, sequenced in a study of PD-1 blockade in classical Hodgkin lymphoma. The table came from immunoSEQ multiplex PCR; TCRdb's copy has only in-frame clones and leaves some out. The sample holds 75,000 to 95,000 clones, 83% seen once. Time point described: cycle 4 day 1 (C4D1), after five to seven weeks of nivolumab. Each of the patients experienced relapse following autologous stem cell transplantation, and their brentuximab vedotin exposure differed. The sequencing here drew on peripheral blood mononuclear cells (PBMCs), taken before the fourth cycle of nivolumab. These TCRs come from a human donor with classical Hodgkin lymphoma.

This clone occurred once. The rearrangement joins TRBV6-6 to TRBJ1-3; D is uncertain. Germline V CDR1 and CDR2: MNHNY, SVGAGI (reference sequence). The CDR3 totals 15 residues. With 0 bases removed from V and 4 bases from J, the gap between germline ends came to 10 bases. The CDR3 is CASSYSIQMGNTIYF. CDR3 nucleotides: TGTGCCAGCAGTTACTCGATCCAGATGGGAAACACCATATATTTT.

V gene TRBV18 combines with J gene TRBJ1-1; D is unresolved. V was shortened by 2 bases and J by 1 base, with 11 bases between the two germline ends. The CDR3 has 15 residues. Germline CDR1 is KGHSH and CDR2 is LQKENI. The CDR3 region has the DNA TGTGCCAGCTCACCATACGGGCTGTCGAACACTGAAGCTTTCTTT. Its translation: CASSPYGLSNTEAFF.

The V call is TRBV10-3, the J call TRBJ2-7; 8 bases match TRBD2. Germline CDR1 and CDR2: ENHRY and SYGVKD. Trimming removed 0 bases from V and 3 bases from J; junction bases left unmatched: 10. The CDR3 is 17 amino acids. CDR3 protein: CAISESSGNPQIYEQYF. The CDR3, as DNA: TGTGCCATCAGTGAGTCTAGCGGGAACCCCCAGATCTACGAGCAGTACTTC.

This clone turned up a few times. J is TRBJ1-5 and V is TRBV6-1, with D maybe TRBD1 (6 bases). The CDR3 consists of 15 residues. Trimming took off 2 bases at V and 3 bases at J, with 11 bases between the two ends. Germline CDR1 is MNHNS and CDR2 is SASEGT. As DNA, the CDR3 is TGTGCCAGCAGTGAAACTCTGGGGGCCAATCAGCCCCAGCATTTT. The encoded protein is CASSETLGANQPQHF.

This sequence joins TRBV11-2 and TRBJ1-2, with unresolved D. Germline CDR1 and CDR2: SGHAT and FQNNGV. The CDR3 is 13 amino acids. The V gene lost 0 bases and the J gene lost 7 bases, with 9 bases spanning the gap. The CDR3 bases are TGTGCCAGCAGCTTAGATCGAAATCGTGGCTACACCTTC. Translated, it gives CASSLDRNRGYTF.

This clone was picked up one time. V and J are TRBV5-8 and TRBJ1-5, with 11 bases identical to TRBD1. The CDR3 length is 15 residues. The V segment lost 4 bases and the J segment 4 bases; nucleotides outside the gene matches: 4. Per germline, CDR1 SGHTS and CDR2 YDEGEE. The CDR3 loop is CASSNRDRGNQPQHF. Here the CDR3 DNA reads TGTGCCAGCAGCAACCGGGACAGGGGGAATCAGCCCCAGCATTTT.

The rearrangement joins TRBV5-1 to TRBJ2-2; 11 bases line up with TRBD2. The CDR3 runs to 17 residues. V dropped 5 bases and J dropped 2; count of bases not matched to a gene: 8. Germline V gene data show CDR1 as SGHRS and CDR2 as YFSETQ. This chain's CDR3 is CASRRSGTSGNTGELFF. The CDR3 region has the DNA TGCGCCAGCAGACGATCCGGGACTAGCGGAAACACCGGGGAGCTGTTTTTT.

Of note for this clone: Other DNA sequences of this sample code for an identical CDR3. The DNA of the CDR3 is TGTGCCAGCAGCCTGGTGGACCAGCCCCAGCATTTT. Amino acids: CASSLVDQPQHF. The chain combines TRBV5-6 with TRBJ1-5; D gene unclear. The CDR3 loop spans 12 amino acids. Germline V gene data show CDR1 as SGHDT and CDR2 as YYEEEE. The ends were cut back, 4 bases at V and 7 bases at J, with 9 bases in the middle.

This clone appeared a single time. The CDR3 coding sequence is TGTGCCAGCAGCGTAACAGGTCAAGAGACCCAGTACTTC. Residues: CASSVTGQETQYF. The chain employs TRBV9 and TRBJ2-5; the D gene is possibly TRBD1 (5 bases). The V end lost 1 base, the J end lost 2 bases, and 6 bases lay between the germline ends. CDR3 size: 13 residues. In germline, CDR1 is SGDLS, CDR2 YYNGEE.

This clone has more than one count but fewer than ten. The chain combines TRBV5-1 with TRBJ2-2; possibly TRBD2 for D (5 bases). CDR3 size: 13 residues. CDR1 is SGHRS, CDR2 YFSETQ, per germline. V was pared by 0 bases and J by 7 bases, with 7 bases between. CDR3 in amino acids: CASSLDGIGELFF. The DNA for the CDR3 is TGCGCCAGCAGCTTGGACGGGATCGGGGAGCTGTTTTTT. Together with reference TRBV5-1 and TRBJ2-2, the CDR3 gives the full variable domain: KAGVTQTPRYLIKTRGQQVTLSCSPISGHRSVSWYQQTPGQGLQFLFEYFSETQRNKGNFPGRFSGRQFSNSRSEMNVSTLELGDSALYLCASSLDGIGELFFGEGSRLTVL.

The rearrangement uses TRBV10-3 and TRBJ1-1, with 8 bases matching TRBD1. The CDR3 runs to 14 residues. The V gene end was trimmed by 4 bases and the J gene end by 4 bases; junction bases not matched to a gene: 5. Germline values: CDR1 ENHRY, CDR2 SYGVKD. The CDR3 DNA sequence: TGTGCCATCAGTGGCGGACAGGGTTTCACTGAAGCTTTCTTT. The encoded protein is CAISGGQGFTEAFF.

This chain joins TRBV12-5 and TRBJ2-5; 8 nucleotides line up with TRBD1. Germline V gives CDR1 LGHNT, CDR2 FRNRAP. J lost 5 bases, V lost 2 bases, and 10 bases had no gene match. The CDR3 totals 16 residues. The DNA for the CDR3 is TGTGCTAGTGGTTTGATACTGGCAGGGGGCCAGGAGACCCAGTACTTC. It yields the protein CASGLILAGGQETQYF. Variable domain in full (rest from reference TRBV12-5 and TRBJ2-5): DARVTQTPRHKVTEMGQEVTMRCQPILGHNTVFWYRQTMMQGLELLAYFRNRAPLDDSGMPKDRFSAEMPDATLATLKIQPSEPRDSAVYFCASGLILAGGQETQYFGPGTRLLVL.

This rearrangement joins TRBV25-1 to TRBJ2-5, with 13 positions matching TRBD2. This CDR3 spans 15 amino acids. The V segment lost 6 bases and the J segment 5 bases; nucleotides outside the gene matches: 6. The germline CDR1 and CDR2 sequences are MGHDK and SYGVNS. The CDR3 nucleotides read TGTGCCAGCAGGGCCGGACTAGCGGGAGTGGAGACCCAGTACTTC. Translated, it gives CASRAGLAGVETQYF.

The chain employs TRBV4-2 and TRBJ2-3; tentatively, D is TRBD2 (6 bases). The CDR3 totals 15 residues. The germline V gene encodes CDR1 LGHNA and CDR2 YNFKEQ. V lost 1 base to trimming and J lost 6 bases, with 14 bases between them. CDR3 DNA sequence: TGTGCCAGCAGCCAAGTGTCGGGAGAGGAGGATACGCAGTATTTT. As protein: CASSQVSGEEDTQYF.

The rearrangement joins TRBV30 to TRBJ2-4, with D unresolved. The CDR3 consists of 13 residues. CDR1 and CDR2 (germline): GTSNPN, SVGIG (reference sequence). V lost 1 base and J lost 0, with 4 bases in between. CDR3 coding DNA: TGTGCCTGGAGTGGGCTAGCCAAAAACATTCAGTACTTC. Translating gives CAWSGLAKNIQYF.

The chain couples TRBV9 to TRBJ2-5, with TRBD2 matching over 9 bases. V was pared by 4 bases and J by 5 bases, with 6 bases of the junction left unmatched. The CDR3 is 14 amino acids. Germline V CDR1 and CDR2: SGDLS, YYNGEE. CDR3 residues: CASSPTSGRETQYF. In DNA, the CDR3 is TGTGCCAGCAGCCCGACTAGCGGTCGGGAGACCCAGTACTTC.

The CDR3 coding sequence is TGCGCCAGCCACCACCTGGCAGGAGGTACCTACGAGCAGTACTTC. This codes for CASHHLAGGTYEQYF. V usage is TRBV5-1 and J usage is TRBJ2-7, with D maybe TRBD2 (5 bases). Germline V gene sequence: CDR1 SGHRS, CDR2 YFSETQ. V lost 7 bases, J lost 2 bases, and 19 bases lay in between. The CDR3 runs 15 residues. The full variable domain, completed using reference TRBV5-1 and TRBJ2-7, is KAGVTQTPRYLIKTRGQQVTLSCSPISGHRSVSWYQQTPGQGLQFLFEYFSETQRNKGNFPGRFSGRQFSNSRSEMNVSTLELGDSALYLCASHHLAGGTYEQYFGPGTRLTVT.

The V and J genes are TRBV19 and TRBJ1-5; tentative D call: TRBD1 (6 bases). This CDR3 is built from 15 residues. V dropped 7 bases and J dropped 0 bases, with 13 bases sitting between them. Germline CDR1 is LNHDA and CDR2 is SQIVND (reference sequence). DNA for the CDR3: TGTGCCAGTATTCCCTACAGGGATAGCAATCAGCCCCAGCATTTT. As protein: CASIPYRDSNQPQHF.

This chain joins TRBV19 and TRBJ1-4; TRBD1 matches 9 bases. The germline V gene has CDR1 LNHDA and CDR2 SQIVND (reference sequence). The CDR3 totals 16 residues. V trimming: 6 bases; J trimming: 0 bases; junction bases outside the gene matches: 5. CDR3 in DNA: TGTGCCAGTAGCGACAGGGGGAGCGCAACTAATGAAAAACTGTTTTTT. Translation: CASSDRGSATNEKLFF.

The gene calls are TRBV7-9 and TRBJ1-1; 9 nucleotides align to TRBD1. Germline trimming cut 5 bases from V and 3 bases from J; bases unmatched to any gene: 7. This CDR3 comprises 15 residues. Looked up from germline, CDR1 is SEHNR and CDR2 is FQNEAQ (reference sequence). The CDR3 nucleotides are TGTGCCAGCAGCAAGGACAGGGGTTGGTACACTGAAGCTTTCTTT. Its protein product is CASSKDRGWYTEAFF.

The rearrangement uses TRBV10-3 and TRBJ2-2; D gene unclear. This CDR3 is 14 amino acids long. Trimming took off 4 bases at V and 4 bases at J, with 10 bases between the two ends. The germline CDR1 and CDR2 sequences are ENHRY and SYGVKD. The CDR3 DNA is TGTGCCATCAGTGGAAACAGACTCACCGGGGAGCTGTTTTTT. It encodes CAISGNRLTGELFF.

The chain recombines TRBV11-2 with TRBJ2-1, with 7 bases matching TRBD1. The CDR3 has 14 amino acids. Germline-derived CDR1 and CDR2 are SGHAT and FQNNGV. The trim removed 4 bases at V and 5 bases at J, leaving 5 bases unmatched. As DNA, the CDR3 is TGTGCCAGCAGCTATGGGACAGCTGACAATGAGCAGTTCTTC. Protein product: CASSYGTADNEQFF.

This chain uses TRBV9 with TRBJ2-3; perhaps TRBD1 as D (6 bases). This CDR3 spans 14 amino acids. Germline V gene lookup returns CDR1 SGDLS and CDR2 YYNGEE. Between the trimmed V and J ends, which lost 4 bases and 0 bases, there was a span of 9 bases. This CDR3 reads CASSNRDSTDTQYF. As DNA, the CDR3 is TGTGCCAGCAGCAACAGGGATAGCACAGATACGCAGTATTTT.

The chain uses TRBV10-3 and TRBJ2-7, with D hard to call. Trimming removed 3 bases from V and 0 bases from J, with 9 bases in between. Germline loops: CDR1 ENHRY, CDR2 SYGVKD. The CDR3 sequence is 14 residues long. CDR3 sequence (DNA): TGTGCCATCAGTGATGGTGTGAGCTCCTACGAGCAGTACTTC. Its translation is CAISDGVSSYEQYF.

V gene TRBV9 combines with J gene TRBJ1-3, with D possibly being TRBD1 (6 bases). CDR1 and CDR2 (germline): SGDLS, YYNGEE. This CDR3 comprises 16 residues. Trimming left V 0 bases short and J 4 bases short, with 14 bases between. The DNA of the CDR3 is TGTGCCAGCAGCGTAGGTGGAACAGGGCTCGGAAACACCATATATTTT. It translates to CASSVGGTGLGNTIYF.